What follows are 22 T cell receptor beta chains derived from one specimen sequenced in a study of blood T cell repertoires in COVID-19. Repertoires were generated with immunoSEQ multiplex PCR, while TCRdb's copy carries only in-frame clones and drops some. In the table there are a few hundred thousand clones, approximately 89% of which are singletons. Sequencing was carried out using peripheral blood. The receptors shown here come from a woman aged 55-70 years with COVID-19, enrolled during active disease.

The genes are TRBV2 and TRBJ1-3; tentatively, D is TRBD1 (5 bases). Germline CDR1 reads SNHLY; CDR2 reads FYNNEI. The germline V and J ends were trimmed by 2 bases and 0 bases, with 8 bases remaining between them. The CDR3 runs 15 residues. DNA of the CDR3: TGTGCCAGCAGTGAACAGGGCCTCTCTGGAAACACCATATATTTT. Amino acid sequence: CASSEQGLSGNTIYF.

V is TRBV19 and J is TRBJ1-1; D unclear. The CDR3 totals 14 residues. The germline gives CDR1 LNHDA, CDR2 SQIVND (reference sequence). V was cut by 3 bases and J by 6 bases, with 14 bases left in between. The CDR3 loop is CASSMGPGRAEAFF. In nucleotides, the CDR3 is TGTGCCAGTAGTATGGGTCCAGGCCGCGCTGAAGCTTTCTTT.

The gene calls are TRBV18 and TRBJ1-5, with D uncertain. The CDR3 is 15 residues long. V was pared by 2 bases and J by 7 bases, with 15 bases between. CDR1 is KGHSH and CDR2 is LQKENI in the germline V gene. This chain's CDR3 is CASSPTRQPNQPQHF. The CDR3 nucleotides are TGTGCCAGCTCACCAACGCGGCAGCCCAACCAGCCCCAGCATTTT.

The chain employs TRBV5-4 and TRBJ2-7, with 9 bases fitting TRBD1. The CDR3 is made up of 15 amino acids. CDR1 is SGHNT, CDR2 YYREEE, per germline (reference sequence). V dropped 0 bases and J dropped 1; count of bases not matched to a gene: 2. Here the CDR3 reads CASSLEGTGSYEQYF. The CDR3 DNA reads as TGTGCCAGCAGCTTGGAGGGGACAGGGTCCTACGAGCAGTACTTC.

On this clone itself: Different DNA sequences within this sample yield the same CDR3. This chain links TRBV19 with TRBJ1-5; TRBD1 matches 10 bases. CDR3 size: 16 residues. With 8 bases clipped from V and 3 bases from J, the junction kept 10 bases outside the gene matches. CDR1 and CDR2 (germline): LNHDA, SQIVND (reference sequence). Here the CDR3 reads CASRSFGQGVNQPQHF. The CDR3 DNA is TGTGCCAGTCGAAGCTTTGGACAGGGGGTCAATCAGCCCCAGCATTTT.

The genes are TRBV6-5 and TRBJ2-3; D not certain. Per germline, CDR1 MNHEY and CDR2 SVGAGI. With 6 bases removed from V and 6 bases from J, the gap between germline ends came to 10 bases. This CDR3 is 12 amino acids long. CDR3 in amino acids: CASSLGSDTQYF. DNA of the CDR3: TGTGCCAGCAGCTTGGGCTCGGATACGCAGTATTTT.

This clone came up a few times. DNA for the CDR3: TGTGCCAGCAGCAGCCAAGTCCCGGGACAGGCTAGCAATCAGCCCCAGCATTTT. This translates into CASSSQVPGQASNQPQHF. The rearrangement joins TRBV7-8 to TRBJ1-5; 8 positions match TRBD1. V shed 5 bases, J shed 0 bases, and the junction held 12 bases outside the gene matches. Germline assignment: CDR1 SGHVS and CDR2 FQNEAQ. This CDR3 contains 18 residues.

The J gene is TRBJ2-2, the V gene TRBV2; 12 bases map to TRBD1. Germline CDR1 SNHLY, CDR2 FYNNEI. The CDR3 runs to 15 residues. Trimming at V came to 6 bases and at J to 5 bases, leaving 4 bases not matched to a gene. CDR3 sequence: CASRGTGGETGELFF. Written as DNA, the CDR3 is TGTGCCAGCAGAGGGACAGGGGGCGAAACCGGGGAGCTGTTTTTT.

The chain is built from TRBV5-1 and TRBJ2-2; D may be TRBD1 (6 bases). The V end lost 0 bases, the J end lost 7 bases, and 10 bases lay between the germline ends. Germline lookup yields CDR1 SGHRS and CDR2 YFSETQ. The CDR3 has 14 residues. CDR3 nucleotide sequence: TGCGCCAGCAGCTTGGCGGGACATAGCGGGGAGCTGTTTTTT. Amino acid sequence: CASSLAGHSGELFF.

This CDR3 reads CASSPGYTSGGWSDTQYF. CDR3 bases: TGCGCCAGCAGCCCGGGATACACTAGCGGGGGGTGGTCAGATACGCAGTATTTT. This chain joins TRBV5-1 and TRBJ2-3; the match to TRBD2 covers 12 bases. This CDR3 has 18 residues. Trimming took 4 bases from V and 4 from J; bases not matched to a gene: 13. From germline, CDR1 is SGHRS and CDR2 YFSETQ.

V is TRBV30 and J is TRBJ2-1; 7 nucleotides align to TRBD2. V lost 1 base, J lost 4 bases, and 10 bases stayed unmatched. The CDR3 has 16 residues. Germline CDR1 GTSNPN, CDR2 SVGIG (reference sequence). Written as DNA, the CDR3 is TGTGCCTGGAGTGCAATTGGATTCGGGGGGTACAATGAGCAGTTCTTC. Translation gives CAWSAIGFGGYNEQFF.

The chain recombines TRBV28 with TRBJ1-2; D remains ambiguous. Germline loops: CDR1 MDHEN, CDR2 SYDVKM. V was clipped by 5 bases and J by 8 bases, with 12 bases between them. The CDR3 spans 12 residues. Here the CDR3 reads CASSIRTRGYTF. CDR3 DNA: TGTGCCAGCAGTATTAGGACTCGCGGCTACACCTTC.

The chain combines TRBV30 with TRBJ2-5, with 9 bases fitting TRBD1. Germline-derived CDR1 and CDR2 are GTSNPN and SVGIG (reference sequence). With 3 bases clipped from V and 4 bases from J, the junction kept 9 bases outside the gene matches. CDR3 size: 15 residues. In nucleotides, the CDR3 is TGTGCCTGGAGCCCAAGGACAGGGGAGGCAGAGACCCAGTACTTC. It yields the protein CAWSPRTGEAETQYF.

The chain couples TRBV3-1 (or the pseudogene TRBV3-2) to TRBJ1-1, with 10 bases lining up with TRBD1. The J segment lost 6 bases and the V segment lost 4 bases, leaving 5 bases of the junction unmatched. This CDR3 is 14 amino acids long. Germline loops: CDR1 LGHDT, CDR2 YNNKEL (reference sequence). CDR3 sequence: CASSLTGGAAEAFF. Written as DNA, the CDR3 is TGTGCCAGCAGCCTGACAGGGGGCGCCGCTGAAGCTTTCTTT.

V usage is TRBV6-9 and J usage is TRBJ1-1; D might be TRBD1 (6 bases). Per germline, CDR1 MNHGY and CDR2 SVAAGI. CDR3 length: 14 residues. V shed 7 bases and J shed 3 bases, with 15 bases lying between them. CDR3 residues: CASTLEGVDTEAFF. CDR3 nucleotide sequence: TGTGCCAGCACCTTAGAGGGGGTTGACACTGAAGCTTTCTTT.

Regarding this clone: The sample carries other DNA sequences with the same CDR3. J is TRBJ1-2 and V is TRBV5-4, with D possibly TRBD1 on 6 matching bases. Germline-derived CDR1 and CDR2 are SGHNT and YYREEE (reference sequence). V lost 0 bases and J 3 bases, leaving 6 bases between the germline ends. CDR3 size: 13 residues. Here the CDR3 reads CASSLDRDYGYTF. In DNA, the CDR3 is TGTGCCAGCAGCTTGGACAGGGACTATGGCTACACCTTC.

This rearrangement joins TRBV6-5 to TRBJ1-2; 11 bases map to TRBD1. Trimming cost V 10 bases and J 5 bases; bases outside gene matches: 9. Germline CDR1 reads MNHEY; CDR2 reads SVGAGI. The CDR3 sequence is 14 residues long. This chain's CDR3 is CATGGQGARYGYTF. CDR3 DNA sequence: TGTGCCACCGGCGGACAGGGGGCGCGTTATGGCTACACCTTC.

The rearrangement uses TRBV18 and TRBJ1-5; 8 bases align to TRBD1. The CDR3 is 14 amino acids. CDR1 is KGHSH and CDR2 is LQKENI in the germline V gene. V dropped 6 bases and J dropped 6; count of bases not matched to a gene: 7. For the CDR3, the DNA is TGTGCCAGCTCCCAAGGACAGGGTCCTCAGCCCCAGCATTTT. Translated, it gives CASSQGQGPQPQHF.

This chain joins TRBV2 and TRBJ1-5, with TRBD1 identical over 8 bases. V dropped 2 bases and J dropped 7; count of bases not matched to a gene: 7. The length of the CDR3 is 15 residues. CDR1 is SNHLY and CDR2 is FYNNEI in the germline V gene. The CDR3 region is CASSETQGAVQPQHF. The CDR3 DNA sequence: TGTGCCAGCAGTGAAACTCAGGGGGCAGTACAGCCCCAGCATTTT.

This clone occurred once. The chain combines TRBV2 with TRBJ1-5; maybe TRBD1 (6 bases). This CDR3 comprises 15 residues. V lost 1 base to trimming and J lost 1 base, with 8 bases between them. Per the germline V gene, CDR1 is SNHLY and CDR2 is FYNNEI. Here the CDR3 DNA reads TGTGCCAGCAGTGAAGGGCAGGGGAGCAATCAGCCCCAGCATTTT. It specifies CASSEGQGSNQPQHF.

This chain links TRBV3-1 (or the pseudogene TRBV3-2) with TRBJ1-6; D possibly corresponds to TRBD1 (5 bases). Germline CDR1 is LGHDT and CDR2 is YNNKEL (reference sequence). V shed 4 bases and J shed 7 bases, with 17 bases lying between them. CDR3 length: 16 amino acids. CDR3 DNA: TGTGCCAGCAGCCCGAGTATGGGGCATCCCAATTCACCCCTCCACTTT. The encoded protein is CASSPSMGHPNSPLHF.

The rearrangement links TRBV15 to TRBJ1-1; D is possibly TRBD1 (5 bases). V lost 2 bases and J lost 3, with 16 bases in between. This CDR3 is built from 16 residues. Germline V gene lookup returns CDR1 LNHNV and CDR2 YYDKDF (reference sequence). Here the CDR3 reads CATSRTRKTDDTEAFF. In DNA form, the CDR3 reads TGTGCCACCAGCAGAACACGAAAGACAGACGACACTGAAGCTTTCTTT.